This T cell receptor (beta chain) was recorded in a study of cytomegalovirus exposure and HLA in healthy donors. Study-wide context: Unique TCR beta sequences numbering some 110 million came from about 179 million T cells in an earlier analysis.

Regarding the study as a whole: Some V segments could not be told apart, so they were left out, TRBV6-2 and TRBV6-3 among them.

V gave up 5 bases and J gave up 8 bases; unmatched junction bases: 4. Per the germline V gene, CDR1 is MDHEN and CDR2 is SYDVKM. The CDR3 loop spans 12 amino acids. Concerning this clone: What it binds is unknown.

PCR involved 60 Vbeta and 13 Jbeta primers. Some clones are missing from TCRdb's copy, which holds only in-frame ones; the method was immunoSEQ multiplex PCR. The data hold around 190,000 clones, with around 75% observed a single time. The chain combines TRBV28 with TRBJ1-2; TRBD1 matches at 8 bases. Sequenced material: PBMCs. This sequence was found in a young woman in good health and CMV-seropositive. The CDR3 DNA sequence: TGTGCCAGCAGTCCGGACAGGGTAGGCTACACCTTC. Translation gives CASSPDRVGYTF.